The rows below give T cell receptor beta chains drawn from one sample of a study of identifying expanded T cells in peripheral blood. The assay was immunoSEQ multiplex PCR, and TCRdb's table has in-frame clones only and misses some. The profile covers tens of thousands of clones, with more than 75% appearing a single time and roughly 4.1% taken by the ten largest. Sequencing was carried out using blood. The receptors stem from a person aged 18 to 70 in good health. Both conserved end residues are part of each CDR3. D genes are given only for firm matches. The size entry is marked missing in some rows and otherwise reads once, few, many or a size class.

clone_size j_call d_call cdr3_length v_call cdr3_nt cdr3_aa
- TRBJ1-1 - 14 TRBV10-3 TGTGCCATCAGCCTGACAGCGATTAACACTGAAGCTTTCTTT CAISLTAINTEAFF
- TRBJ1-6 - 12 TRBV6-1 TGTGCCAGCCGGCAGGCTTCTTTGCCCCTCCACTTT CASRQASLPLHF
- TRBJ1-3 - 15 TRBV5-1 TGCGCCAGCAGCGGACGAACAGGGATCGGAAACACCATATATTTT CASSGRTGIGNTIYF
- TRBJ1-6 - 16 TRBV18 TGTGCCAGCTCACCCCTAATTCTTGGGGAGGAATCACCCCTCCACTTT CASSPLILGEESPLHF
- TRBJ1-5 - 14 TRBV19 TGTGCCAGTAGTTTTCCGGGATCCAATCAGCCCCAGCATTTT CASSFPGSNQPQHF
- TRBJ2-7 - 15 TRBV5-4 TGTGCCAGCAGCTTGGTTGAGGGGGGCATCTACGAGCAGTACTTC CASSLVEGGIYEQYF
few TRBJ2-5 - 13 TRBV14 TGTGCCAGCAGCCGTTCTGGGAGCGGGACCCAGTACTTC CASSRSGSGTQYF
- TRBJ2-7 - 11 TRBV6-1 TGTGCCAGCAGTGAGGGGACAATTTCGGATTTC CASSEGTISDF
once TRBJ1-1 - 16 TRBV7-2 TGTGCCAGCAGCTTAGCTTCGGCAGGCGGGAACACTGAAGCTTTCTTT CASSLASAGGNTEAFF
- TRBJ1-2 - 19 TRBV30 TGTGCCTGGATCTCCCAAGGGAGGCACTACGGCCGGCTTGGCTATGGCTACACCTTC CAWISQGRHYGRLGYGYTF
- TRBJ1-2 TRBD1 13 TRBV6-5 TGTGCCAGCAGTTATACAGGGGGCTATGGCTACACCTTC CASSYTGGYGYTF
- TRBJ1-1 - 11 TRBV6-1 TGTGCCAGCAGAACCGGGACAGAAGCTTTCTTT CASRTGTEAFF
- TRBJ2-7 - 13 TRBV6-5 TGTGCCAGCAGGTGGCCACCGGTGAGCGAGCAGTACTTC CASRWPPVSEQYF
- TRBJ1-4 - 19 TRBV7-9 TGTGCCAGCAGCTCCTCCCTTTACCACGACGGTGCGGTTAATGAAAAACTGTTTTTT CASSSSLYHDGAVNEKLFF
- TRBJ1-2 - 17 TRBV4-1 TGCGCCAGCAGCCAAACCCTTCGACAGATAAATAACTATGGCTACACCTTC CASSQTLRQINNYGYTF
- TRBJ2-7 - 14 TRBV29-1 TGCAGCGTTGTGGGGGGCAGTGCGGCCTACGAGCAGTACTTC CSVVGGSAAYEQYF
- TRBJ2-3 - 15 TRBV19 TGTGCCAGTAAACGACAGACTTCTAGCACAGATACGCAGTATTTT CASKRQTSSTDTQYF
- TRBJ2-1 - 15 TRBV13 TGTGCCAGCAGCTTAAGGACAGGACTATACAATGAGCAGTTCTTC CASSLRTGLYNEQFF
once TRBJ2-3 - 11 TRBV14 TGTGCCAGCAGCCAAGGTGCTACGCAGTATTTT CASSQGATQYF
- TRBJ2-1 - 13 TRBV7-9 TGTGCCAGCCCCGACCCCCTTGAGAATGAGCAGTTCTTC CASPDPLENEQFF